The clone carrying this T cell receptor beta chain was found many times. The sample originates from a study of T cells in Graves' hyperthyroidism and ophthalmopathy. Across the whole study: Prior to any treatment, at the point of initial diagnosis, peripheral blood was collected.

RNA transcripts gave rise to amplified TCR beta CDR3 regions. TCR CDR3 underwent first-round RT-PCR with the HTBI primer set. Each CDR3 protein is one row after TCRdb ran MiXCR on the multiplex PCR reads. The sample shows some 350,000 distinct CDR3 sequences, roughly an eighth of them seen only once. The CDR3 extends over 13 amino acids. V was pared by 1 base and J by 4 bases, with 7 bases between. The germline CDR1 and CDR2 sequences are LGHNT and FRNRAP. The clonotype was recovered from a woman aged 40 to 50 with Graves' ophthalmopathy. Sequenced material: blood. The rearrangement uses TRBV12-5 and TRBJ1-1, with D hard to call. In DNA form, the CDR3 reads TGTGCTAGTGGTTTGGGCAGAACCACTGAAGCTTTCTTT. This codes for CASGLGRTTEAFF.